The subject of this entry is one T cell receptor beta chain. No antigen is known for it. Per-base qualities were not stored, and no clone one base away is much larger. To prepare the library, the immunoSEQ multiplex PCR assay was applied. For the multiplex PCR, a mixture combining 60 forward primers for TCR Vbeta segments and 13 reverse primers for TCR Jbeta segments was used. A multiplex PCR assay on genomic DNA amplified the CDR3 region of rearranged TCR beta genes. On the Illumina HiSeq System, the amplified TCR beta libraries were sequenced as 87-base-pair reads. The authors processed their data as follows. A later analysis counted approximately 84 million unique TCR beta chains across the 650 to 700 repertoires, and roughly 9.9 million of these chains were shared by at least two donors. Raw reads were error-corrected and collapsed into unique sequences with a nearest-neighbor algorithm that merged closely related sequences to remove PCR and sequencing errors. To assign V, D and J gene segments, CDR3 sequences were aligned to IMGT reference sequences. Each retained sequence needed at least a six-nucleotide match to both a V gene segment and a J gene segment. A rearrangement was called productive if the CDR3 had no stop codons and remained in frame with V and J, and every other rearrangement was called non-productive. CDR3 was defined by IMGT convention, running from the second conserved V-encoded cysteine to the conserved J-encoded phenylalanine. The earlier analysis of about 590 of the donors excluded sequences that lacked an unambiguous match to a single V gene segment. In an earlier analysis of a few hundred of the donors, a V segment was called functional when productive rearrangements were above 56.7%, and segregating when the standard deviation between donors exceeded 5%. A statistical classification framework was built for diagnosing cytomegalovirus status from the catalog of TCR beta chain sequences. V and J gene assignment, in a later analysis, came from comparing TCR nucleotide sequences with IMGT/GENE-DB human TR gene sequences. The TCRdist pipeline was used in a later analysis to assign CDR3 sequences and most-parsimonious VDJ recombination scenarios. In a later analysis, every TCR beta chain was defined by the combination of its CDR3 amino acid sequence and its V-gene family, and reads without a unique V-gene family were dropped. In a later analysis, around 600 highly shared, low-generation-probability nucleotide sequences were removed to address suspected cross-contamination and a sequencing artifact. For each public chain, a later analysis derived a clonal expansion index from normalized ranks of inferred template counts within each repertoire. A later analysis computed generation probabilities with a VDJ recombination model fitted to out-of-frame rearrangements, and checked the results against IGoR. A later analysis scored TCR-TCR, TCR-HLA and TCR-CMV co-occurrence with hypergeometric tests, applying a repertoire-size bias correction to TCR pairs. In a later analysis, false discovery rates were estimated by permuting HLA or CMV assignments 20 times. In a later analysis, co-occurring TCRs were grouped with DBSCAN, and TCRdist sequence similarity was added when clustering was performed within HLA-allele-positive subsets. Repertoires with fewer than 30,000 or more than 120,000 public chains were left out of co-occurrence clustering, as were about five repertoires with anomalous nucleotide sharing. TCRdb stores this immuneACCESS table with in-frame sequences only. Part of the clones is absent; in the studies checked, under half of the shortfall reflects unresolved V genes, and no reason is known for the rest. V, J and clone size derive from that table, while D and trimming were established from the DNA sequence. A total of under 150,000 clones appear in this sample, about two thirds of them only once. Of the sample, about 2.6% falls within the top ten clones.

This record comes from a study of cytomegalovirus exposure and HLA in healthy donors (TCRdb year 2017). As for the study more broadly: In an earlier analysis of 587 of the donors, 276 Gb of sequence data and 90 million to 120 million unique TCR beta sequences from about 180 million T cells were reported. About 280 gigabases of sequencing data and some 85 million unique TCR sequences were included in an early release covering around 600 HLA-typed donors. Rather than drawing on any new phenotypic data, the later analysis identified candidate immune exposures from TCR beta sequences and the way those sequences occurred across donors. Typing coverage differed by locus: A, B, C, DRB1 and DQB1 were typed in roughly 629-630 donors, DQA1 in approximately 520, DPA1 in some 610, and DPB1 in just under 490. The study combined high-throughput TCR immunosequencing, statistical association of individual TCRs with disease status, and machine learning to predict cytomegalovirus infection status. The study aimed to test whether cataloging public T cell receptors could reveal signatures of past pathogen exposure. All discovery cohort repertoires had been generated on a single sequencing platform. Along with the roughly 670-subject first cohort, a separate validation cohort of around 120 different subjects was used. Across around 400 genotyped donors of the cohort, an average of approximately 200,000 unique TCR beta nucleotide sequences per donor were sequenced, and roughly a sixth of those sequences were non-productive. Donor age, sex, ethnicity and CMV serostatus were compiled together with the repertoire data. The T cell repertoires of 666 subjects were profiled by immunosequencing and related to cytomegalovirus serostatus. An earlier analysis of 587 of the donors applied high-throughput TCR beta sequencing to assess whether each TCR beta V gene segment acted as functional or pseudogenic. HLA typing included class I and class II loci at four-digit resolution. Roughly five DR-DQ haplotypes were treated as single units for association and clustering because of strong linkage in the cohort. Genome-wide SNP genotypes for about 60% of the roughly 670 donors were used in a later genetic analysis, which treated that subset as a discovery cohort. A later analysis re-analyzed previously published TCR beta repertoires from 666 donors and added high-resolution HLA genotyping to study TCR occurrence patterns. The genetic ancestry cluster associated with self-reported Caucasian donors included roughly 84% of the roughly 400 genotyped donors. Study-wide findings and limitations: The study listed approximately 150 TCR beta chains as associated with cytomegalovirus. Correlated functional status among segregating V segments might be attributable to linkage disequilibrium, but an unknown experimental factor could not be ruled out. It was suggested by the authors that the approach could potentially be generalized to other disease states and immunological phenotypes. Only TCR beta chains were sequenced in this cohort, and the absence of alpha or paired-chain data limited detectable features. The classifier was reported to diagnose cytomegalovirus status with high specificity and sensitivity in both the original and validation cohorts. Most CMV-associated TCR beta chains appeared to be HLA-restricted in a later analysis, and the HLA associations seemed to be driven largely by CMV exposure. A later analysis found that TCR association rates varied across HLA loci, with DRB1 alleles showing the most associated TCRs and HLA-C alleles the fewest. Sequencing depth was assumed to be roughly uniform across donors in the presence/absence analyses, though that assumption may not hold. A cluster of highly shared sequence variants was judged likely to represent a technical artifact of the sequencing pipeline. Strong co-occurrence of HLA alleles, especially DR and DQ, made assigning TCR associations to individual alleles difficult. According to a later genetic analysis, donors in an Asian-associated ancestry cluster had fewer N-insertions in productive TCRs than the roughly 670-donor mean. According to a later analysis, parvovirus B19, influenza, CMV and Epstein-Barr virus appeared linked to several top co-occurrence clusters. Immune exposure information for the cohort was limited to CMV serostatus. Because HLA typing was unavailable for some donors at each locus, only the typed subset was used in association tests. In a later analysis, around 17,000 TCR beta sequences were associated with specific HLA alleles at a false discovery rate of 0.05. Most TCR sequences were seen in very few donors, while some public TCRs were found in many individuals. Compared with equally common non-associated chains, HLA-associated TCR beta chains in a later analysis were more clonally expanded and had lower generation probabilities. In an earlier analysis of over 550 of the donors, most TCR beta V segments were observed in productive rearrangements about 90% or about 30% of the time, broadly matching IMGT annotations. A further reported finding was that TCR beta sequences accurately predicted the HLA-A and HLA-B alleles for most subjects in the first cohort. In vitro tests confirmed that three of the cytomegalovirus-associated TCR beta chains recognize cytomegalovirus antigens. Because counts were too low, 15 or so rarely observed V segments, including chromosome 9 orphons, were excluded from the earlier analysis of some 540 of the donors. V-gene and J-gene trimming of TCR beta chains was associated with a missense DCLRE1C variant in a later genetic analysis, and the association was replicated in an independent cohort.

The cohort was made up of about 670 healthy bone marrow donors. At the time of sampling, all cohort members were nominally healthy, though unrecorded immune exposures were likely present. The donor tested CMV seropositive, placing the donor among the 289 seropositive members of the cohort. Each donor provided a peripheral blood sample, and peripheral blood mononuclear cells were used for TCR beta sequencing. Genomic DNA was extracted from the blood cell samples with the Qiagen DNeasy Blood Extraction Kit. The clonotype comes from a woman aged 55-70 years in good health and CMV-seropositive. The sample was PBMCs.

CDR3 sequence: CASSSGQGAGEQYF. The nucleotide sequence reads TGCGCCAGCAGTTCGGGACAGGGGGCCGGAGAGCAGTACTTC. This sequence uses TRBV5-1 and TRBJ2-7, with 12 central nucleotides matching TRBD1. CDR1 and CDR2 are read off the germline V gene as SGHRS and YFSETQ. Germline trimming: 5 bases from V, 7 bases from J; junction bases outside gene matches: 7. Spanning cysteine to phenylalanine, the CDR3 consists of 14 amino acids. The entry retains the CDR3 DNA only, 42 bases that are in frame from base 1.